This record looks at one TCR beta chain sequence and its context. This receptor's antigen is unknown. The input lacks base qualities; no much larger clone sits a single base away. CDR1 and CDR2 are read off the germline V gene as MDHEN and SYDVKM. The CDR3, cysteine through phenylalanine, is 15 amino acids long. Kept here is only the CDR3 DNA, which spans 45 bases and is read in frame from base 1. The junction shows trimming of 1 base on V and 8 bases on J, and the gene matches do not reach 5 bases of it. This entry is derived from a study of T cell responses to AZD1222 COVID-19 vaccine listed by TCRdb under 2021. Concerning the study at large: A total of just over 230 trial participants underwent TCR sequencing, of whom around 210 had received two doses of AZD1222 and roughly 26 had received two doses of the MenACWY control vaccine. Trial participants were enrolled into age subgroups of 18-55, 56-69 and 70-plus years, which contained 148, 28 and 57 TCR-sequenced participants, respectively.

The CDR3 regions of human TCRbeta chains were analyzed by immunosequencing. On the study's bioinformatics: Repertoire TCRs were matched against a reference library of SARS-CoV-2-specific TCRs generated with the MIRA antigen-specificity platform. Breadth was defined as the fraction of unique TCRs that were SARS-CoV-2-associated. Depth was defined as the fraction of total T cells that were SARS-CoV-2-associated. Each spike-specific TCR was assigned to its reactive spike region and to a CD4 or CD8 class using the MIRA data. Log10-transformed breadth and depth values were compared by one-way ANOVA with Sidak's multiple comparisons tests. What TCRdb holds here is the immuneACCESS table cut down to in-frame rearrangements. Part of the clones is not present; checked against another copy, under half of the missing clones reflect an unresolved V gene, and the others are unexplained. V, J and clone size are taken as reported in that table, and D and trimming were inferred from the DNA itself. The sample yields about 150,000 clones; roughly 90% were counted once. Jointly, the top ten make up about 3.5% of the sample.

Overall results and qualifications from the work: Epitopes outside the regions mutated in the B.1.351 and B.1.1.7 variants were reportedly recognized by nearly half of the unique spike-specific TCRs. The vaccine-associated CD4 TCRs covered the entire spike protein, and the dominant responses fell in regions 160-218 and 743-854. Because no samples from the day 14 peak response were available, repertoires could be characterized only after the peak T cell response. Conclusions about previously exposed vaccinees are limited because only six or seven AZD1222 recipients were SARS-CoV-2 seropositive at baseline. In the small 56-69-year group, the increase in depth fell short of significance, most likely because of low power. Participants were mostly white British and included more females than males, and it was suggested by the authors that clonal diversity may have been underestimated. Spike-specific TCR breadth and depth rose significantly after two AZD1222 doses compared with day 0 and with MenACWY recipients.

According to the study, the label for this sample's time point signals: about 28 days (+/-7) after the second vaccine dose. Because spike-specific TCR depth and breadth did not differ between the two schedules, AZD1222 recipients who got a second dose at roughly 4 weeks were pooled with those who got a second dose at roughly 12 weeks. Vaccinee samples were obtained from the UK trials COV001 and COV002, which included a single-blind randomized controlled phase 2/3 trial of AZD1222 (ChAdOx1 nCoV-19) in healthy adults. For TCRbeta chain sequencing, PBMC samples from trial participants were taken at day 0 and at day 28 after the second dose.

Rearrangement joined TRBV28 to TRBJ1-2, and 12 junction bases match TRBD1. This specimen consisted of peripheral blood, obtained 28 days after the second AZD1222 dose. This receptor was identified in an adult who received the AZD1222 COVID-19 vaccine. The DNA is TGTGCCAGCAGTTTATCGGGACAGGGGGCGCAAGGCTACACCTTC. It is translated as CASSLSGQGAQGYTF.